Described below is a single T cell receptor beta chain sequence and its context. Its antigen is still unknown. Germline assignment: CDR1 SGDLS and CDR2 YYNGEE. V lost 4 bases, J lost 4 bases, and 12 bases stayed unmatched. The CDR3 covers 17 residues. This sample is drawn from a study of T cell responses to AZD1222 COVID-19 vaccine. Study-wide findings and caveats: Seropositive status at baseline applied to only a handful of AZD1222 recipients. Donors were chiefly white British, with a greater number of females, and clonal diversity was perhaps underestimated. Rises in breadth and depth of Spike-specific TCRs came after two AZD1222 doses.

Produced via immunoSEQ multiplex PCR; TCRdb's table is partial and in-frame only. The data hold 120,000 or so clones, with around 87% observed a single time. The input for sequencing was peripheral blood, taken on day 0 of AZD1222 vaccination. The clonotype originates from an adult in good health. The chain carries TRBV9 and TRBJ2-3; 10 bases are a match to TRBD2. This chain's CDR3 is CASSLNGAGGRADTQYF. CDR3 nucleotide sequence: TGTGCCAGCAGCCTAAATGGAGCGGGGGGGCGGGCAGATACGCAGTATTTT.